This TCR beta chain was captured in a study of post-analysis software for immune sequencing data (dated by TCRdb to the mid-2010s). About the investigation overall: Recorded disease courses included relapsing-remitting, secondary progressive and progressive-relapsing multiple sclerosis, with some patients lacking subtype annotation. Patient repertoires were compared against roughly 12 previously published healthy control repertoires from donors aged roughly 6 to 28 years. A subset of samples was prepared in parallel using single-end sample barcoding, then pooled and co-amplified after Illumina adapter ligation. General study outcomes and caveats: When samples were clustered directly using the F measure, samples prepared in the same batch co-clustered strongly, which prompted a batch-effect correction. Patients showed significantly higher frequencies than controls for a handful of TRBV segments, among them TRBV5-6, TRBV5-1 and TRBV20-1. The control group was slightly older than the multiple sclerosis patient group. Normalized Chao1 diversity was significantly lower in multiple sclerosis patients than controls, suggesting substantial peripheral T-cell clonal expansion.

To demonstrate the VDJtools post-analysis software, TCR beta repertoires were profiled from the peripheral blood of about 14 young patients with multiple sclerosis. The patients with multiple sclerosis were children and adolescents between roughly 6 and 15 years of age. The method was PCR. Instrument used: Illumina HiSeq 2500. To reduce PCR and sequencing biases, unique molecular identifiers were built into the TCR beta cDNA libraries. Approximately 500,000 cDNA molecules were obtained per 1 to 10 million input T cells, so each molecule approximated one T cell. Patient libraries were prepared and sequenced with the same protocol used for the earlier healthy control dataset. Samples belonging to the same batch were prepared together, multiplexed and sequenced on a shared HiSeq lane. The paper's data handling went like this. MIGEC was used to process the raw barcoded reads, and molecular identifier groups with only a single read were discarded before consensus assembly and CDR3 extraction. Clonotype tables were post-analysed with VDJtools, and diversity was normalized by down-sampling all datasets to the smallest sample size. In repertoire overlap clustering, CDR3 amino acid sequences, but not nucleotide sequences, were matched to correct batch-related cross-sample contamination. The raw public reads went through TCRdb reprocessing: fastp at Q25, MiXCR clone calling, in-frame beta chains kept. Rows are combined by CDR3 protein, so each entry shows the most common genes and DNA. The V and J calls were determined by TCRdb, not by the authors. A total of roughly 180,000 distinct CDR3 sequences appear in this sample, 25% to 35% of them only once. Clones ranked in the top ten supply roughly 1.6% of the sample.

The germline V gene sets CDR1 to KGHDR and CDR2 to SFDVKD. The CDR3 spans 11 residues, from the cysteine through the phenylalanine. The read is trimmed to its CDR3 DNA, 33 bases read in frame from base 1. V is pared back by 0 bases and J by 7 bases, with 2 bases lying between the germline termini. On this clonotype itself: It lacks a known antigen. Base qualities are missing; no much larger clone stands one base away.

Sequenced: blood. This sequence uses TRBV24-1 and TRBJ2-5; the D gene is not confidently resolved. The clonotype originates from a girl between 10 and 17 years old with multiple sclerosis. The nucleotides read TGTGCCACCAGTGATTTGGGGACCCAGTACTTC. It is translated as CATSDLGTQYF.